This entry lists 32 T cell receptor beta chains sequenced from one sample in a study of CD8 T cells in ankylosing spondylitis. General observations from the study: A TCR beta motif of eight highly homologous variants appeared characteristic of ankylosing spondylitis blood.

TCRdb processed the 5' RACE reads anew with MiXCR; each CDR3 protein has one entry. The repertoire holds 750,000 to 850,000 distinct CDR3 sequences, with approximately 12% as singletons. No antigen has been assigned to these receptors. Sequences were obtained from blood, either unsorted or a sorted T cell fraction (not recorded which). These receptors originate from a male donor with ankylosing spondylitis.

In its sample, this clonotype was seen a few times. V and J are TRBV15 and TRBJ2-5; 7 bases align to TRBD2. The length of the CDR3 is 15 residues. J was trimmed by 2 bases and V by 5 bases; bases with no gene match: 8. In germline, CDR1 is LNHNV, CDR2 YYDKDF (reference sequence). CDR3 sequence: CATSGGWTRQETQYF. The CDR3 bases are TGTGCCACCAGCGGCGGGTGGACTAGGCAAGAGACCCAGTACTTC. Complete variable domain (other parts from reference TRBV15 and TRBJ2-5): DAMVIQNPRYQVTQFGKPVTLSCSQTLNHNVMYWYQQKSSQAPKLLFHYYDKDFNNEADTPDNFQSRRPNTSFCFLDIRSPGLGDTAMYLCATSGGWTRQETQYFGPGTRLLVL.

V and J are TRBV20-1 and TRBJ1-1, with TRBD1 matching 8 bases. The CDR3 has 13 amino acids. Per germline, CDR1 DFQATT and CDR2 SNEGSKA (reference sequence). With 4 bases clipped from V and 4 bases from J, the junction kept 5 bases outside the gene matches. In DNA form, the CDR3 reads TGCAGTGCTACGACAGGGGATTTCACTGAAGCTTTCTTT. It is translated as CSATTGDFTEAFF.

The chain has TRBV27 and TRBJ2-1, with D hard to call. The V end lost 2 bases, the J end lost 6 bases, and 8 bases lay between the germline ends. The CDR3 sequence is 13 residues long. The germline gives CDR1 MNHEY, CDR2 SMNVEV (reference sequence). The CDR3 reads CASSLVMPNEQFF. The CDR3 DNA follows: TGTGCCAGCAGTTTAGTGATGCCCAATGAGCAGTTCTTC.

Only a few counts were recorded for this clonotype. The chain employs TRBV4-3 and TRBJ1-1, with unresolved D. Germline V CDR1 and CDR2: LGHNA, YSLEER. CDR3 length: 16 residues. V was clipped by 4 bases and J by 0 bases, with 15 bases between them. This chain's CDR3 is CASSPGPGPMNTEAFF. The CDR3 region has the DNA TGCGCCAGCAGCCCTGGTCCGGGCCCCATGAACACTGAAGCTTTCTTT.

There are a few counts of this clonotype. V is TRBV20-1 and J is TRBJ2-7; 12 bases fit TRBD1. V lost 6 bases to trimming and J lost 6 bases; unmatched junction nucleotides: 9. Germline V CDR1 and CDR2: DFQATT, SNEGSKA (reference sequence). The CDR3 length is 14 residues. CDR3 in amino acids: CSAIAGTGGPEQYF. In nucleotides, the CDR3 is TGCAGTGCGATTGCCGGGACAGGGGGCCCCGAGCAGTACTTC.

The rearrangement joins TRBV19 to TRBJ1-2; TRBD1 is a possible D gene (6 bases). This CDR3 comprises 17 residues. The V gene lost 4 bases and the J gene lost 0 bases, with 18 bases spanning the gap. Germline V gene data show CDR1 as LNHDA and CDR2 as SQIVND (reference sequence). The CDR3 DNA sequence: TGTGCCAGTAGTAGGGACGGACAGACATTAACTAACTATGGCTACACCTTC. Its translation: CASSRDGQTLTNYGYTF. Variable domain in full (rest from reference TRBV19 and TRBJ1-2): DGGITQSPKYLFRKEGQNVTLSCEQNLNHDAMYWYRQDPGQGLRLIYYSQIVNDFQKGDIAEGYSVSREKKESFPLTVTSAQKNPTAFYLCASSRDGQTLTNYGYTFGSGTRLTVV.

This clonotype was detected only a few times. The rearrangement uses TRBV7-2 and TRBJ1-2; D may be TRBD1 (5 bases). The CDR3 is made up of 15 amino acids. Trimming left V 1 base short and J 4 bases short, with 13 bases between. Germline V gene sequence: CDR1 SGHTA, CDR2 FQGNSA. In nucleotides, the CDR3 is TGTGCCAGCAGCTTAGTATCAGGGCAGGGCTATGGCTACACCTTC. It is translated as CASSLVSGQGYGYTF.

This clonotype occurred a few times. The genes are TRBV7-6 and TRBJ2-3; 11 positions agree with TRBD1. Germline V lookup: CDR1 SGHVS, CDR2 FNYEAQ. Trimming took 5 bases from V and 2 from J; bases not matched to a gene: 12. The length of the CDR3 is 18 residues. Here the CDR3 reads CASSPLPGQGGFTDTQYF. The CDR3 DNA follows: TGTGCCAGCAGCCCATTACCGGGACAGGGGGGTTTCACAGATACGCAGTATTTT.

There are many counts of this clonotype. J is TRBJ1-1 and V is TRBV6-5, with D unclear. The CDR3 extends over 11 amino acids. Trimming removed 6 bases at V and 8 bases at J, with 10 bases between. Germline CDR1 MNHEY, CDR2 SVGAGI. CDR3 residues: CASRVFGEAFF. In DNA, the CDR3 is TGTGCCAGCAGGGTTTTTGGGGAAGCTTTCTTT.

The gene calls are TRBV9 and TRBJ1-1; D possibly corresponds to TRBD1 (6 bases). This CDR3 is built from 15 residues. Trimming cost V 0 bases and J 1 base, with 10 bases left between them. Germline V lookup: CDR1 SGDLS, CDR2 YYNGEE. CDR3 residues: CASSVEGHANTEAFF. DNA for the CDR3: TGTGCCAGCAGCGTAGAGGGACACGCGAACACTGAAGCTTTCTTT.

This clonotype has a handful of counts. The gene calls are TRBV20-1 and TRBJ2-2; TRBD2 is a possible D gene (6 bases). The CDR3 totals 12 residues. Trimming removed 7 bases from V and 6 bases from J, with 12 bases in between. Per germline, CDR1 DFQATT and CDR2 SNEGSKA (reference sequence). CDR3 DNA: TGCAGTGGCCGGAGGGGAGCCGGGGAGCTGTTTTTT. It yields the protein CSGRRGAGELFF.

This clonotype was counted many times. The chain employs TRBV29-1 and TRBJ2-7; 7 bases are shared with TRBD2. V trimming: 7 bases; J trimming: 2 bases; junction bases outside the gene matches: 2. Per germline, CDR1 SQVTM and CDR2 ANQGSEA. The CDR3 consists of 11 residues. In DNA, the CDR3 is TGCAGCGCTGGACTAGCCTACGAGCAGTACTTC. Protein sequence: CSAGLAYEQYF.

This clonotype was detected a few times. The genes are TRBV6-5 and TRBJ1-2; 7 bases are a match to TRBD1. CDR1 and CDR2 from the germline V gene are MNHEY and SVGAGI. V gave up 0 bases and J gave up 4 bases; unmatched junction bases: 5. The CDR3 is 15 amino acids. The CDR3 here is CASSYSRQGAYGYTF. The CDR3, as DNA: TGTGCCAGCAGTTACTCGAGACAGGGAGCCTATGGCTACACCTTC.

This clonotype was observed many times. The chain couples TRBV28 to TRBJ2-1, with TRBD2 matching over 9 bases. In germline, CDR1 is MDHEN, CDR2 SYDVKM. This CDR3 has 15 residues. The J segment lost 5 bases and the V segment lost 2 bases, leaving 4 bases of the junction unmatched. The CDR3 DNA reads as TGTGCCAGCAGTTTAGCGGGGGGGACACACAATGAGCAGTTCTTC. Its translation: CASSLAGGTHNEQFF.

The genes are TRBV6-2 or TRBV6-3 and TRBJ2-7, with 8 bases matching TRBD2. CDR1 MNHEY and CDR2 SVGEGT come from the germline V gene. V dropped 4 bases and J dropped 4; count of bases not matched to a gene: 6. The CDR3 consists of 14 residues. The CDR3 region is CASSSPSGSYEQYF. CDR3 bases: TGTGCCAGCAGTTCACCCAGCGGGAGTTACGAGCAGTACTTC.

V and J are TRBV7-9 and TRBJ1-2, with 7 bases fitting TRBD1. This CDR3 comprises 14 residues. Germline values: CDR1 SEHNR, CDR2 FQNEAQ (reference sequence). V was clipped by 5 bases and J by 3 bases; unmatched bases: 6. The CDR3 sequence is CASSPGQSDYGYTF. The DNA for the CDR3 is TGTGCCAGCAGCCCGGGACAGAGCGACTATGGCTACACCTTC.

V is TRBV4-2 and J is TRBJ2-1; 7 bases are a match to TRBD2. J lost 10 bases, V lost 0 bases, and 9 bases had no gene match. The CDR3 consists of 15 residues. Germline V gene sequence: CDR1 LGHNA, CDR2 YNFKEQ. The CDR3 coding sequence is TGTGCCAGCAGCCAAGATTTCCGGCTAGCGGACGAGCAGTTCTTC. It encodes CASSQDFRLADEQFF.

This clonotype was detected only a few times. The chain has TRBV7-6 and TRBJ2-2; D assignment may be TRBD1 or TRBD2 (5 bases each). The CDR3 runs 15 residues. CDR1 SGHVS and CDR2 FNYEAQ come from the germline V gene. V was clipped by 2 bases and J by 7 bases, with 14 bases between them. The CDR3 is CASSLSEGRSGELFF. The CDR3 DNA reads TGTGCCAGCAGCTTAAGTGAGGGGCGGAGCGGGGAGCTGTTTTTT.

This chain uses TRBV20-1 with TRBJ2-5; tentative D call: TRBD1 (6 bases). The CDR3 is 14 amino acids. The V end was cut by 1 base, the J end by 5 bases, with 14 bases between. Germline CDR1 is DFQATT and CDR2 is SNEGSKA (reference sequence). The DNA of the CDR3 is TGCAGTGCTAGAGCTTTGGGGGCGGGTGAGACCCAGTACTTC. Translation: CSARALGAGETQYF.

The chain has TRBV12-3 or TRBV12-4 and TRBJ2-5; a possible D gene is TRBD2 (6 bases). V lost 6 bases to trimming and J lost 5 bases, with 16 bases between them. CDR3 size: 14 residues. DNA for the CDR3: TGTGCCAGCAGCAGGGACTCCCAGAGGGAGACCCAGTACTTC. This sequence encodes CASSRDSQRETQYF.

This clonotype has more than one count but fewer than ten. The gene calls are TRBV7-2 and TRBJ2-3; TRBD2 matches 10 bases. J gave up 4 bases and V 1 base, and 8 bases lay outside the gene matches. Per the germline V gene, CDR1 is SGHTA and CDR2 is FQGNSA. The CDR3 extends over 17 amino acids. CDR3 nucleotides: TGTGCCAGCAGCTTAGGAGCGGGAGGGCCGGGCGCAGATACGCAGTATTTT. It encodes CASSLGAGGPGADTQYF. The full variable domain, with the rest looked up from reference TRBV7-2 and TRBJ2-3, is GAGVSQSPSNKVTEKGKDVELRCDPISGHTALYWYRQSLGQGLEFLIYFQGNSAPDKSGLPSDRFSAERTGGSVSTLTIQRTQQEDSAVYLCASSLGAGGPGADTQYFGPGTRLTVL.

This chain connects TRBV5-1 to TRBJ2-7, with a tentative D call TRBD1 (5 bases). Germline values: CDR1 SGHRS, CDR2 YFSETQ. CDR3 length: 17 amino acids. Trimming took off 0 bases at V and 6 bases at J, with 22 bases between the two ends. The CDR3 sequence: CASSLAPLGATVPEQYF. The CDR3 nucleotides are TGCGCCAGCAGCTTGGCTCCCTTGGGCGCGACAGTTCCCGAGCAGTACTTC.

This clonotype occurred a few times. The CDR3 reads CATSRDLASGREGEQFF. CDR3 sequence (DNA): TGTGCCACCAGCAGAGATCTGGCTAGCGGGAGGGAGGGTGAGCAGTTCTTC. The chain combines TRBV15 with TRBJ2-1; 12 bases align to TRBD2. The CDR3 is 17 residues long. Germline-derived CDR1 and CDR2 are LNHNV and YYDKDF (reference sequence). V lost 0 bases and J lost 9; bases outside the gene matches: 9.

This chain connects TRBV27 to TRBJ1-2; TRBD1 aligns across 11 bases. The junction had 17 bases not matched to a gene; V was cut back by 7 bases and J by 4 bases. The CDR3 sequence is 18 residues long. Germline CDR1 reads MNHEY; CDR2 reads SMNVEV (reference sequence). The DNA for the CDR3 is TGTGCCAGCACCCACTTTGGGACAGGGGGGGTATCCCTCTATGGCTACACCTTC. Translated, it gives CASTHFGTGGVSLYGYTF.

This clonotype turned up a few times. This chain connects TRBV7-9 to TRBJ1-2; D remains ambiguous. Trimming cost V 3 bases and J 8 bases, with 10 bases left between them. The germline CDR1 and CDR2 sequences are SEHNR and FQNEAQ (reference sequence). The CDR3 length is 12 residues. The CDR3 DNA sequence: TGTGCCAGCAGCTTGGAAGCAGGAGGCTACACCTTC. Translated, it gives CASSLEAGGYTF. Variable domain in full (rest from reference TRBV7-9 and TRBJ1-2): DTGVSQNPRHKITKRGQNVTFRCDPISEHNRLYWYRQTLGQGPEFLTYFQNEAQLEKSRLLSDRFSAERPKGSFSTLEIQRTEQGDSAMYLCASSLEAGGYTFGSGTRLTVV.

The rearrangement uses TRBV7-2 and TRBJ1-3; D remains unclear. The ends were cut back, 10 bases at V and 0 bases at J, with 13 bases in the middle. The germline V gene encodes CDR1 SGHTA and CDR2 FQGNSA. The CDR3 runs to 14 residues. CDR3 sequence reads: CATKGARSGNTIYF. In nucleotides, the CDR3 is TGTGCCACGAAGGGCGCCCGCTCTGGAAACACCATATATTTT. Combining the CDR3 with reference TRBV7-2 and TRBJ1-3 gives the whole variable domain GAGVSQSPSNKVTEKGKDVELRCDPISGHTALYWYRQSLGQGLEFLIYFQGNSAPDKSGLPSDRFSAERTGGSVSTLTIQRTQQEDSAVYLCATKGARSGNTIYFGEGSWLTVV.

The table lists this clonotype with a few counts. J is TRBJ1-1 and V is TRBV20-1; no reliable D call. The germline gives CDR1 DFQATT, CDR2 SNEGSKA (reference sequence). V was trimmed by 6 bases and J by 5 bases, leaving 7 bases between them. This CDR3 is built from 10 residues. CDR3 protein: CSASSTEAFF. CDR3 coding DNA: TGCAGTGCCAGTTCTACTGAAGCTTTCTTT.

This clonotype was seen repeatedly, ten times or more. CDR3 coding DNA: TGTGCCAGTCGGGCTAGCGGGATACTCTCCTACAATGAGCAGTTCTTC. This encodes CASRASGILSYNEQFF. The J gene is TRBJ2-1, the V gene TRBV12-3 or TRBV12-4; 9 nucleotides agree with TRBD2. The ends lost 9 bases at V and 0 bases at J; junction bases unmatched: 9. This CDR3 is built from 16 residues.

This clonotype showed up just a few times. V gene TRBV9 combines with J gene TRBJ2-5; D possibly corresponds to TRBD2 (5 bases). The germline V and J ends were trimmed by 3 bases and 4 bases, with 10 bases remaining between them. This CDR3 is built from 13 residues. Germline CDR1 and CDR2: SGDLS and YYNGEE. The DNA of the CDR3 is TGTGCCAGCAGCGCACTAGTGGGAGAGACCCAGTACTTC. Its protein product is CASSALVGETQYF.

There are a few counts of this clonotype. V usage is TRBV7-3 and J usage is TRBJ2-3; TRBD2 agrees at 8 bases. In germline, CDR1 is SGHTA, CDR2 FQGTGA. Trimming at V came to 3 bases and at J to 6 bases, leaving 8 bases not matched to a gene. This CDR3 has 15 residues. CDR3 DNA sequence: TGTGCCAGCAGCTTGGTCGGGGGGGCCGACGATACGCAGTATTTT. This translates into CASSLVGGADDTQYF.

The gene calls are TRBV12-3 or TRBV12-4 and TRBJ1-2, with D hard to call. Between the trimmed V and J ends, which lost 5 bases and 6 bases, there was a span of 16 bases. This CDR3 region has 14 residues. The CDR3 nucleotides are TGTGCCAGCAGTGCGGACGCTTGGTATGATGGCTACACCTTC. It codes for CASSADAWYDGYTF.

The CDR3 sequence is CASKSDRGRLYGYTF. For the CDR3, the DNA is TGCGCCAGCAAGTCGGACAGGGGAAGGCTCTATGGCTACACCTTC. J is TRBJ1-2 and V is TRBV5-1; 9 bases line up with TRBD1. The CDR3 totals 15 residues. CDR1 SGHRS and CDR2 YFSETQ come from the germline V gene. The V and J ends lost 6 bases and 4 bases, in that order; junction bases with no gene match: 10.